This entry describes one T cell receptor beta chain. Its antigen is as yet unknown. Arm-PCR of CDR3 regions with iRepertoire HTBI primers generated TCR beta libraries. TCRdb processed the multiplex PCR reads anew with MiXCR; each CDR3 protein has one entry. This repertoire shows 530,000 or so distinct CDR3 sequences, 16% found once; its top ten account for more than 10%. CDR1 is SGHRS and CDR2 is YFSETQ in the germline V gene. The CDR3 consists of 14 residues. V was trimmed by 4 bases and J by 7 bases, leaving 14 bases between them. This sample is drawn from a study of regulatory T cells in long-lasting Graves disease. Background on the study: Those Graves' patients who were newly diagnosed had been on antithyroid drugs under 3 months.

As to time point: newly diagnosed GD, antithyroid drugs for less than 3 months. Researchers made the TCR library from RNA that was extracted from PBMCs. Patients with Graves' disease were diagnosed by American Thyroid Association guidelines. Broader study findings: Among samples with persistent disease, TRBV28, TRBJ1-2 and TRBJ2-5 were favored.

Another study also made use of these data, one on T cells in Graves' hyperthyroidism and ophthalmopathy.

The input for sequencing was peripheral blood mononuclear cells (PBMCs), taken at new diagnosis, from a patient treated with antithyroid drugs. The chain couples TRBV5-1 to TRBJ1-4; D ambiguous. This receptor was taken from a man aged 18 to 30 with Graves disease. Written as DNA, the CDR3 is TGCGCCAGCAGCCCCGGAGCAACGGGTGAAAAACTGTTTTTT. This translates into CASSPGATGEKLFF. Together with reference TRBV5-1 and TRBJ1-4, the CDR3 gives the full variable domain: KAGVTQTPRYLIKTRGQQVTLSCSPISGHRSVSWYQQTPGQGLQFLFEYFSETQRNKGNFPGRFSGRQFSNSRSEMNVSTLELGDSALYLCASSPGATGEKLFFGSGTQLSVL.